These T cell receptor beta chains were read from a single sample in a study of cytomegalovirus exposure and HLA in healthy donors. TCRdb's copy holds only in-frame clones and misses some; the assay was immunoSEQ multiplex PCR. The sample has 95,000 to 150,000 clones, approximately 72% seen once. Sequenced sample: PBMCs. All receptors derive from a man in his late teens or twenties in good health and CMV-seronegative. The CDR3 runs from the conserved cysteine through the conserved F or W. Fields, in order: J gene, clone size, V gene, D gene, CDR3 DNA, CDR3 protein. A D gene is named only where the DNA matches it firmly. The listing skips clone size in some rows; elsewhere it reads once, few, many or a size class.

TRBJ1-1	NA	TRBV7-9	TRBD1	TGTGCCAGCAGCTTTACCAAAGGACAGGGTGAAGCTTTCTTT	CASSFTKGQGEAFF
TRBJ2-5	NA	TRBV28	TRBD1	TGTGCCAGCAGTTTATATCTTCAGGGGGCGAAGGAGACCCAGTACTTC	CASSLYLQGAKETQYF
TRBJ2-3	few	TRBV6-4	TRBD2	TGTGCCAGCAGTGTTAGGGACTATCCGGAAGATACGCAGTATTTT	CASSVRDYPEDTQYF
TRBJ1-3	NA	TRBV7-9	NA	TGTGCCAGCAATGGATTGGAGGGGGGAAACACCATATATTTT	CASNGLEGGNTIYF
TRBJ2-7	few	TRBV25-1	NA	TGTGCCAGCAGTCCCGCCGGTACTCTATTCTACGAGCAGTACTTC	CASSPAGTLFYEQYF
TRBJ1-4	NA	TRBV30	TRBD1	TGTGCCTGGAGTGTTAAGGGGGCAGAAAAACTGTTTTTT	CAWSVKGAEKLFF
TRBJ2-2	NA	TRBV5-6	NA	TGTGCCAGCAGCTTGGTCAGGGTGAGCACCGGGGAGCTGTTTTTT	CASSLVRVSTGELFF
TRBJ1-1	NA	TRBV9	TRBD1	TGTGCCAGCAGCCCCCGTGGGGACAGGGCGAACACTGAAGCTTTCTTT	CASSPRGDRANTEAFF
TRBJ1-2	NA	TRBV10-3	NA	TGTGCCATCAGAGAGACAGGCAACTATGGCTACACCTTC	CAIRETGNYGYTF
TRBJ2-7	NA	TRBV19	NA	TGTGCCAGTAGTAGTCGCGGAAGTCTCTACGAGCAGTACTTC	CASSSRGSLYEQYF
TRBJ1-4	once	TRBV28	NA	TGTGCCAGCAGTTTTAATACAGGCCAGGGAAAACTGTTTTTT	CASSFNTGQGKLFF
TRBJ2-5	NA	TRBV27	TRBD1	TGTGCCAGCGGGGACAGGGGGCGGCAGTACTTC	CASGDRGRQYF
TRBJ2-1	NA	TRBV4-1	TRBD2	TGCGCCAGCAGCCAAGCCCGCCGGACTAGCGGTTTGAGCTCCTACAATGAGCAGTTCTTC	CASSQARRTSGLSSYNEQFF
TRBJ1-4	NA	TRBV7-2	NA	TGTGCCAGCAGCTCCCGTCTGGGGGCATGGTCTAATGAAAAACTGTTTTTT	CASSSRLGAWSNEKLFF
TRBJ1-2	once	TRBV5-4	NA	TGTGCCAGCAGCTTAATCGGGGGATCTGACTATGGCTACACCTTC	CASSLIGGSDYGYTF
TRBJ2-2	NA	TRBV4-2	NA	TGTGCCAGCGCCGACCGAAGGGGCGGGGAGCTGTTTTTT	CASADRRGGELFF
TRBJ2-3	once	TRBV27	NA	TGTGCCAGCAGTTTATCGCAGTCCGGGGATACGCAGTATTTT	CASSLSQSGDTQYF
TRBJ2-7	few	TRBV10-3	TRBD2	TGTGCCATCAGTGACGGGGGGGGATACGAGCAGTACTTC	CAISDGGGYEQYF
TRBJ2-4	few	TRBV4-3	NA	TGCGCCAGCAGCCAAGACCTTAGTGGACACATCCACCAGTACTTC	CASSQDLSGHIHQYF
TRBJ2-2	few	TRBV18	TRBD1	TGTGCCAGCTCACCCCGGGACAGGGGACGGTTCGGGGAGCTGTTTTTT	CASSPRDRGRFGELFF
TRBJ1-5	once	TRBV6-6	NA	TGTGCCAGCAGTTACTTAGAGGCCCAGCATTTT	CASSYLEAQHF
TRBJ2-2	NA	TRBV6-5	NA	TGTGCCAGCAGTTCCTTAGCTCCCGGGGAGCTGTTTTTT	CASSSLAPGELFF
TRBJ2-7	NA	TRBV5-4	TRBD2	TGTGCCAGCAGCTTGGGTCTAGCGGGAGTCGAGCAGTACTTC	CASSLGLAGVEQYF
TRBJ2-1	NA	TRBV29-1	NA	TGCAGCGTAACGAGCGACAATGAGCAGTTCTTC	CSVTSDNEQFF
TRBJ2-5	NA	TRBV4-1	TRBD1	TGCGCCAGCAGCCAAGTGGACAGGGGGCTTCAAGAGACCCAGTACTTC	CASSQVDRGLQETQYF
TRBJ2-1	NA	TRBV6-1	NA	TGTGCCAGCAGTGAAATGGCGTACGCCTGGCCTGACAGTGAGCAGTTCTTC	CASSEMAYAWPDSEQFF
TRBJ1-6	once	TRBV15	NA	TGTGCCACCAGCCTCGGGATGGGGTCACCCCTCCACTTT	CATSLGMGSPLHF
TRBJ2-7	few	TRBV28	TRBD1	TGTGCCGGGGGGGGACAGGGAGCCTACGAGCAGTACTTC	CAGGGQGAYEQYF
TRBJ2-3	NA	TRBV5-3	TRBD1	TGTGCCAGAAGCATCCGGGACAGGGGGCACGGCACAGATACGCAGTATTTT	CARSIRDRGHGTDTQYF
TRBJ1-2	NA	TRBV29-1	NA	TGCAGCGTTCGGGGGGCTAATGGAGGCTATGGCTACACCTTC	CSVRGANGGYGYTF
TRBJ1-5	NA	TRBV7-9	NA	TGTTCCAGCAGCCAAGGCGACAGTCAGCCCCAGCATTTT	CSSSQGDSQPQHF
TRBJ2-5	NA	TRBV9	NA	TGTGCCAGCAGCCCCGGGGGGCTCGAAACCCAGTACTTC	CASSPGGLETQYF
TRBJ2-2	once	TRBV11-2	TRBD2	TGTGCCAGCAGCTCAGGGCTAGCGGGAGGGCCGCCCGGGGAGCTGTTTTTT	CASSSGLAGGPPGELFF
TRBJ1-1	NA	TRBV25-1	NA	TGTGCCAGCAGGATTGCTGATTGGGGGCAAGCTTTCTTT	CASRIADWGQAFF
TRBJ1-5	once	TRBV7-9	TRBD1	TGTGCCAGCAGCTCCTCCGGACAGGGGACTCAGCCCCAGCATTTT	CASSSSGQGTQPQHF
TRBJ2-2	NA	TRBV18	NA	TGTGCCAGCTCACCAGAGGCGAAGGATACCGGGGAGCTGTTTTTT	CASSPEAKDTGELFF
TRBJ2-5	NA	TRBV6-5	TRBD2	TGTGCCAGCAAGCCGGGACTAGCGGCGGAGACCCAGTACTTC	CASKPGLAAETQYF
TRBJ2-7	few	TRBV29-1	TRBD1	TGCAGCGTTGAAGAGACAGGGATAGGGTCCTACGAGCAGTACTTC	CSVEETGIGSYEQYF
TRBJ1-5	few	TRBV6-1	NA	TGTGCCAGCAGTGAATGGGGGCAAGGGCGCAATCAGCCCCAGCATTTT	CASSEWGQGRNQPQHF